This T cell receptor (beta chain) was recorded in a study of blood T cell repertoires in COVID-19. Study at large: Acute-phase and convalescent COVID-19 samples originated in the United States, Italy and Spain. PBMCs, B-cell-depleted T cells, or T cells provided the cDNA or gDNA that made up the material.

Original analysis: Cell counts per sample came from amplifying reference gene primers. Produced via immunoSEQ multiplex PCR; TCRdb's table is partial and in-frame only. V and J calls and clone size come straight from that table; D and trimming were deduced from the DNA. Of approximately 260,000 clones in the sample, more than 60% were seen once. Germline assignment: CDR1 SGHAT and CDR2 FQNNGV. The V gene lost 5 bases and the J gene lost 0 bases, with 10 bases spanning the gap. CDR3 length: 15 residues. The source of this sequence is a woman aged 40 to 50 with active or convalescent COVID-19. The sample comprised peripheral blood. This chain uses TRBV11-2 with TRBJ1-4, with D possibly being TRBD1 (6 bases). CDR3 protein: CASSPQGSTNEKLFF. In nucleotides, the CDR3 is TGTGCCAGCAGCCCTCAGGGGTCAACTAATGAAAAACTGTTTTTT.